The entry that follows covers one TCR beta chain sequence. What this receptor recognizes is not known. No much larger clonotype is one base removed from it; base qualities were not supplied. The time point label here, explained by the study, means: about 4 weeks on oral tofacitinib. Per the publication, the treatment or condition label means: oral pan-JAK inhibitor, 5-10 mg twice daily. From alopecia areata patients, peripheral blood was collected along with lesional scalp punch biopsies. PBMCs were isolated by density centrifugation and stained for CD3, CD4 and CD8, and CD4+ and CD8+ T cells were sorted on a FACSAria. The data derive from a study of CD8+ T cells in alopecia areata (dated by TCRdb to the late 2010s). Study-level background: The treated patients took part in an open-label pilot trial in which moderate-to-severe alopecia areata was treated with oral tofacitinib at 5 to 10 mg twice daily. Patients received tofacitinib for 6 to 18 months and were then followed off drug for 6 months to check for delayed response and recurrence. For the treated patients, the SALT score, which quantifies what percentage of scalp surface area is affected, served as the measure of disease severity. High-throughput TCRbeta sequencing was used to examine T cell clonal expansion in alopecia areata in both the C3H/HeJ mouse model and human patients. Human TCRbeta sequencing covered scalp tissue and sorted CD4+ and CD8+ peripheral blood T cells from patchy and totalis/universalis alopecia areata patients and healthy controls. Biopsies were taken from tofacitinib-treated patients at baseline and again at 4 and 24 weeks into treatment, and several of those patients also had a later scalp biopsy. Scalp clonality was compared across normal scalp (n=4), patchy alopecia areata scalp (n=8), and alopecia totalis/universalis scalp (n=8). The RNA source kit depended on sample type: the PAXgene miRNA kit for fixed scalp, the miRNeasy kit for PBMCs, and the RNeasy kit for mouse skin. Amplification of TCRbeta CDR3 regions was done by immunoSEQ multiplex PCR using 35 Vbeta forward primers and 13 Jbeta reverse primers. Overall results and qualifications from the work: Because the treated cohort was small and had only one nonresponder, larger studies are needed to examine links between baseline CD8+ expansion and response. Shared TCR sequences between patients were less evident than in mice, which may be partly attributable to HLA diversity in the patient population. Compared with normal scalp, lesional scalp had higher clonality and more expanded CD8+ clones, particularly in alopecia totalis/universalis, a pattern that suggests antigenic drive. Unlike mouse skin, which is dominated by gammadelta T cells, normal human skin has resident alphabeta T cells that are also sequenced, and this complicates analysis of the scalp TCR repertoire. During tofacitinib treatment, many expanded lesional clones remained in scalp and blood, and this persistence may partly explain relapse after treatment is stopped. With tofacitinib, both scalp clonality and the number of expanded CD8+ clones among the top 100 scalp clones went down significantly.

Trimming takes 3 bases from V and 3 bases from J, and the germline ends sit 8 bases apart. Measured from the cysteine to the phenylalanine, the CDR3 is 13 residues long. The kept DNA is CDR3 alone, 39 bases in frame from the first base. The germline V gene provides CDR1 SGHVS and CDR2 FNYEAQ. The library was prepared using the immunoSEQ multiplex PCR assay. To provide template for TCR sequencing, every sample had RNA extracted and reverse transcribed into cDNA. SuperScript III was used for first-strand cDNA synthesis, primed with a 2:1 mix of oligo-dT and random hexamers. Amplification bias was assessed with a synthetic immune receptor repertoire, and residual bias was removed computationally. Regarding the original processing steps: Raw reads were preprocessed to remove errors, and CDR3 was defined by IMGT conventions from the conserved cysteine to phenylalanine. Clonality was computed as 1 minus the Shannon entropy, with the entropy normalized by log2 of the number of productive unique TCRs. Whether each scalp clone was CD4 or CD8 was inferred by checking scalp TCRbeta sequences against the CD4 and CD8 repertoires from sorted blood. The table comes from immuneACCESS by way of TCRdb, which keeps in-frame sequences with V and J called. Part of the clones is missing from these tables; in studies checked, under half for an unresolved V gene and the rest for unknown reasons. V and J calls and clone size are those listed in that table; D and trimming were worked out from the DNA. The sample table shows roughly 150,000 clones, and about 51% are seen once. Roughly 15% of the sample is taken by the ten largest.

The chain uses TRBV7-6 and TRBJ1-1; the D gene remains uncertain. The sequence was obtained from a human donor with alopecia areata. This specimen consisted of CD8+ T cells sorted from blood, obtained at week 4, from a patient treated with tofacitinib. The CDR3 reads CASSFPGDTEAFF. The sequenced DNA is TGTGCCAGCAGCTTCCCCGGGGACACTGAAGCTTTCTTT.